This passage covers 11 T cell receptor beta chains from one sample sequenced in a study of T cells in Graves' hyperthyroidism and ophthalmopathy. Regions amplified from RNA transcripts were the TCR beta CDR3 regions. An initial round of RT-PCR targeting the TCR CDR3 relied on the HTBI primer set. One entry per CDR3 protein results from TCRdb running MiXCR on the multiplex PCR reads. The sample lists 350,000 or so distinct CDR3 sequences, about 18% seen once, with under 55% in the top ten. Sequenced material: blood. Every receptor here comes from a woman between 50 and 59 years old with Graves' hyperthyroidism.

Turning to this clonotype: The CDR3 ends on some other residue instead of the conserved phenylalanine or tryptophan, so this is likely a read error. The genes are TRBV7-9 and TRBJ1-5; 8 bases agree with TRBD1. V lost 4 bases to trimming and J lost 8 bases; unmatched junction nucleotides: 4. CDR3 length: 13 amino acids. CDR1 is SEHNR, CDR2 FQNEAQ, per germline (reference sequence). In DNA form, the CDR3 reads TGTGCCAGCAGCTCGGACAGGGTAGAGCCCCAGCATCTT. Protein sequence: CASSSDRVEPQHL.

This chain uses TRBV20-1 with TRBJ1-5, with TRBD1 as a possible D gene (5 bases). The CDR3 has 16 residues. Germline V gene data show CDR1 as DFQATT and CDR2 as SNEGSKA (reference sequence). Trimming shortened V by 3 bases and J by 0 bases, and 15 bases separated the two germline ends. DNA of the CDR3: TGCAGTGCTAGCCCCCTATCGGGGGATAGCAATCAGCCCCAGCATTTT. It encodes CSASPLSGDSNQPQHF.

This clonotype was recorded many times. This chain connects TRBV6-6 to TRBJ2-4, with D perhaps matching TRBD1 (5 bases). The V end lost 2 bases, the J end lost 0 bases, and 20 bases lay between the germline ends. CDR3 length: 19 residues. The V gene's germline CDR1 is MNHNY and CDR2 SVGAGI (reference sequence). The CDR3 DNA is TGTGCCAGCAGTTACCCTCAAGTAACACAGGCGATAGCCAAAAACATTCAGTACTTC. Translated: CASSYPQVTQAIAKNIQYF.

V gene TRBV5-1 combines with J gene TRBJ2-7; D unclear. The CDR3 runs to 15 residues. The V gene's germline CDR1 is SGHRS and CDR2 YFSETQ. The V gene lost 0 bases and the J gene lost 4 bases, with 14 bases spanning the gap. CDR3 region: CASSLGQPAFYEQYF. Here the CDR3 DNA reads TGCGCCAGCAGCTTGGGCCAGCCTGCTTTTTACGAGCAGTACTTC.

This clonotype was detected ten times or more. The chain couples TRBV11-3 to TRBJ2-5, with 7 nucleotides matching TRBD1. Germline V lookup: CDR1 SGHNT, CDR2 YENEEA. CDR3 length: 15 amino acids. With 7 bases clipped from V and 0 bases from J, the junction kept 8 bases outside the gene matches. The CDR3 bases are TGTGCCAGCAACCGGCCGGGACAGCACCAAGAGACCCAGTACTTC. It encodes CASNRPGQHQETQYF. Full variable domain (rest looked up from reference TRBV11-3 and TRBJ2-5): EAGVVQSPRYKIIEKKQPVAFWCNPISGHNTLYWYLQNLGQGPELLIRYENEEAVDDSQLPKDRFSAERLKGVDSTLKIQPAELGDSAVYLCASNRPGQHQETQYFGPGTRLLVL.

The sample holds many counts of this clonotype. The rearrangement uses TRBV28 and TRBJ2-4; D perhaps matches TRBD1 (6 bases). This CDR3 is built from 13 residues. Germline V gene data show CDR1 as MDHEN and CDR2 as SYDVKM. Deletions cut 3 bases from V and 9 bases from J, with 12 bases between. The CDR3 sequence: CASSLLGASIQYF. The CDR3 DNA follows: TGTGCCAGCAGTTTGCTGGGGGCATCCATTCAGTACTTC.

The V and J genes are TRBV5-1 and TRBJ1-2, with D unresolved. The ends were cut back, 4 bases at V and 4 bases at J, with 14 bases in the middle. CDR1 is SGHRS, CDR2 YFSETQ, per germline. The length of the CDR3 is 14 residues. The DNA of the CDR3 is TGCGCCAGCAGCGGCGAGGGAACAAGCTATGGCTACACCTTC. This encodes CASSGEGTSYGYTF.

This clonotype was seen repeatedly, ten times or more. The V gene is TRBV2, the J gene TRBJ2-1, with 8 bases aligning to TRBD2. The V gene end was trimmed by 6 bases and the J gene end by 4 bases; junction bases not matched to a gene: 8. CDR1 and CDR2 (germline): SNHLY, FYNNEI. The CDR3 sequence is 15 residues long. The CDR3 coding sequence is TGTGCCAGCAGCGTAACGGGAGGGCCGTACAATGAGCAGTTCTTC. This translates into CASSVTGGPYNEQFF.

This clonotype was seen repeatedly, ten times or more. The V gene is TRBV30, the J gene TRBJ1-4; D gene ambiguous. The germline CDR1 and CDR2 sequences are GTSNPN and SVGIG (reference sequence). The CDR3 extends over 11 amino acids. V was pared by 3 bases and J by 7 bases, with 6 bases between. The CDR3 loop reads CAWSASEKLFF. In nucleotides, the CDR3 is TGTGCCTGGAGCGCGAGTGAAAAACTGTTTTTT.

The chain joins TRBV12-3 or TRBV12-4 to TRBJ2-6; the match to TRBD1 covers 9 bases. The trim removed 5 bases at V and 4 bases at J, leaving 12 bases unmatched. This CDR3 is built from 18 residues. CDR3 DNA sequence: TGTGCCAGCAGTCCCCCGTTGGGACAGGGATCGGGGGCCAACGTCCTGACTTTC. This gives the protein CASSPPLGQGSGANVLTF.

Ten or more counts support this clonotype. The gene calls are TRBV6-1 and TRBJ2-1, with TRBD2 matching over 15 bases. The CDR3 has 14 residues. CDR1 and CDR2 from the germline V gene are MNHNS and SASEGT. V shed 10 bases, J shed 7 bases, and the junction held 5 bases outside the gene matches. The CDR3 loop is CATGLAGGRNEQFF. The CDR3 coding sequence is TGTGCCACAGGACTAGCGGGAGGGAGAAATGAGCAGTTCTTC.